This TCR beta chain was profiled in a study of CD8 T cells in ankylosing spondylitis. This clonotype has just a few counts. The target antigen is unknown. From the 5' RACE reads, TCRdb called clonotypes with MiXCR, one entry per CDR3 protein. In the table there are fewer than 500,000 distinct CDR3 sequences, 25% to 30% of which are singletons. CDR3 length equals 17 residues. Trimming cost V 6 bases and J 5 bases, with 25 bases left between them. General study findings and limits: Within matched ankylosing spondylitis synovial fluid, disease-linked clones were reportedly significantly enriched. Blood of patients with ankylosing spondylitis appeared to be characterized by a TCR beta motif of roughly eight highly homologous variants.

Sequenced sample: blood, either unsorted or a sorted T cell fraction (not recorded which). The sequence was collected from a male donor with ankylosing spondylitis. The chain combines TRBV12-3 or TRBV12-4 with TRBJ2-5; D is perhaps TRBD1 (5 bases). CDR3 protein: CASSPSVSTGNRETQYF. The DNA of the CDR3 is TGTGCCAGCAGCCCCTCAGTCTCAACAGGCAACCGGGAGACCCAGTACTTC.